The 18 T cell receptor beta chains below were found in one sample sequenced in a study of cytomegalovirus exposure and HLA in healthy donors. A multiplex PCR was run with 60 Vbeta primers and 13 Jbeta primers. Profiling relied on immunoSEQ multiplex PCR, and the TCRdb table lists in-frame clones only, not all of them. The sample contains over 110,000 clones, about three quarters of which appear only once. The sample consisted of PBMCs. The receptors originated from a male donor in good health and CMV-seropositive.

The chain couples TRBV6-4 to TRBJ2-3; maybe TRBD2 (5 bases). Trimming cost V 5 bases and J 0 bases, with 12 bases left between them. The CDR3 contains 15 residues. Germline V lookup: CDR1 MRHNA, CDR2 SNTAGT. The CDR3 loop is CASSSEGGSTDTQYF. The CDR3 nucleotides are TGTGCCAGCAGTAGTGAAGGAGGCAGCACAGATACGCAGTATTTT.

The CDR3 loop is CASSLNPGYTGELFF. The CDR3 coding sequence is TGTGCCAGCAGCTTGAACCCAGGGTACACCGGGGAGCTGTTTTTT. V is TRBV5-8 and J is TRBJ2-2, with a possible D match to TRBD1 (5 bases). The CDR3 covers 15 residues. Germline-derived CDR1 and CDR2 are SGHTS and YDEGEE. The ends were cut back, 1 base at V and 3 bases at J, with 10 bases in the middle.

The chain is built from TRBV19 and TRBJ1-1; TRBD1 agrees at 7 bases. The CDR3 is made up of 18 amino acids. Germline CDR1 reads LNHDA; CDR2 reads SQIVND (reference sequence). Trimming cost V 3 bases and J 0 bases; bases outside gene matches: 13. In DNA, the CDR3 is TGTGCCAGTAGTATCTACTTCGCAGGACAGGTGATGAACACTGAAGCTTTCTTT. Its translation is CASSIYFAGQVMNTEAFF.

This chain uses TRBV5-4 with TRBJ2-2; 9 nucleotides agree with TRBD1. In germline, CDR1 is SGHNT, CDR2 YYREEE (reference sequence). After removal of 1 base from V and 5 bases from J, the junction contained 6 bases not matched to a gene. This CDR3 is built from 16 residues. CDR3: CASSLIGTGRTGELFF. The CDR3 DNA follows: TGTGCCAGCAGCTTGATCGGGACAGGGAGAACCGGGGAGCTGTTTTTT. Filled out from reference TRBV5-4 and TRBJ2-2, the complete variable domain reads ETGVTQSPTHLIKTRGQQVTLRCSSQSGHNTVSWYQQALGQGPQFIFQYYREEENGRGNFPPRFSGLQFPNYSSELNVNALELDDSALYLCASSLIGTGRTGELFFGEGSRLTVL.

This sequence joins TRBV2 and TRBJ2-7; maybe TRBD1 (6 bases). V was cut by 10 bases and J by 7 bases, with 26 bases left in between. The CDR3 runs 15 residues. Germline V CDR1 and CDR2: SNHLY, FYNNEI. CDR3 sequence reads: CATVPLGTWGFEQYF. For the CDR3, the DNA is TGTGCCACCGTCCCCCTCGGGACATGGGGCTTTGAGCAGTACTTC.

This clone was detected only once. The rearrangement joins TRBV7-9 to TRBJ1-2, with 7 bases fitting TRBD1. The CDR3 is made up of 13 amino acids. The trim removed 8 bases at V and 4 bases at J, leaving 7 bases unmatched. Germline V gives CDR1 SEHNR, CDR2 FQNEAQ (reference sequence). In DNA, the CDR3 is TGTGCCAGCGCCTCTGACAGGGCCTATGGCTACACCTTC. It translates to CASASDRAYGYTF. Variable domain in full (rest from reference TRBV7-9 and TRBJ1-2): DTGVSQNPRHKITKRGQNVTFRCDPISEHNRLYWYRQTLGQGPEFLTYFQNEAQLEKSRLLSDRFSAERPKGSFSTLEIQRTEQGDSAMYLCASASDRAYGYTFGSGTRLTVV.

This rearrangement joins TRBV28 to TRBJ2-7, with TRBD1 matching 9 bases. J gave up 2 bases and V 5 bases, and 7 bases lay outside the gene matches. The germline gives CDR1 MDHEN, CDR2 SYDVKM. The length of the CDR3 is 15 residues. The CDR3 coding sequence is TGTGCCAGCAGTACGCCGGGACAGGGCACCTACGAGCAGTACTTC. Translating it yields CASSTPGQGTYEQYF.

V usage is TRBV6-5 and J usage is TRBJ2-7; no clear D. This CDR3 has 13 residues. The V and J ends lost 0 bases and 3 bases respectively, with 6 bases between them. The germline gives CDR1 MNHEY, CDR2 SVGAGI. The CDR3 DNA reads TGTGCCAGCAGTTACTCATGGCACTACGAGCAGTACTTC. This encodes CASSYSWHYEQYF.

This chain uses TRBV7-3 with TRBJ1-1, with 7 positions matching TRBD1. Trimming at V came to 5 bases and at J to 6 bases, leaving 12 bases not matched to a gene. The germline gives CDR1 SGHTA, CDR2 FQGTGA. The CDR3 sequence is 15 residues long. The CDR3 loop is CASSQGGPGVAEAFF. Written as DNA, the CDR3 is TGTGCCAGCAGCCAAGGGGGCCCTGGGGTCGCTGAAGCTTTCTTT.

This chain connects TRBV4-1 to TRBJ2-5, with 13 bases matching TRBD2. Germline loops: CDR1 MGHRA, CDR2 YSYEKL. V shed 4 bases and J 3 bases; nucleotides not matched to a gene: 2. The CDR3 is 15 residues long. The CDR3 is CASSLGLAGKETQYF. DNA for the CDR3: TGCGCCAGCAGCCTGGGACTAGCGGGGAAAGAGACCCAGTACTTC.

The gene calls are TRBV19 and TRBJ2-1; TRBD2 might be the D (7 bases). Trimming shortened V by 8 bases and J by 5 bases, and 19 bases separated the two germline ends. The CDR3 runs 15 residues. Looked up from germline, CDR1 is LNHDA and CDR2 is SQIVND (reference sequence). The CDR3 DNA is TGTGCCAGTTCGGGGGGCCGACTCGAGAACAATGAGCAGTTCTTC. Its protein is CASSGGRLENNEQFF.

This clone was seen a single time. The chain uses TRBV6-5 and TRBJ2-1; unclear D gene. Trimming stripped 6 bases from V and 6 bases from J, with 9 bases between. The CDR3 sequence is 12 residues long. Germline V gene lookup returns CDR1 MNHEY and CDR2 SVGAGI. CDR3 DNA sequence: TGTGCCAGCAGGGAAGGAGTCAATGAGCAGTTCTTC. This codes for CASREGVNEQFF.

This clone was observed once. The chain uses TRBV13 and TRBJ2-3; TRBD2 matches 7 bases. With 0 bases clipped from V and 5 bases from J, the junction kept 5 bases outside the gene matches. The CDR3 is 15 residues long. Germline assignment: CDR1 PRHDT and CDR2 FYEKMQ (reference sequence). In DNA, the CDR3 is TGTGCCAGCAGCTTAGGGGGGCGCGGGAGAGATACGCAGTATTTT. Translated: CASSLGGRGRDTQYF.

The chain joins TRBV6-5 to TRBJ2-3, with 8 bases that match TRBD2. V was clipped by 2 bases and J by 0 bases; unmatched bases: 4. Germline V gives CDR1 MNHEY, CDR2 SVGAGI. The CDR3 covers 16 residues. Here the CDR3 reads CASSYDSGTSTDTQYF. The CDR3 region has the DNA TGTGCCAGCAGTTACGATAGCGGGACCAGCACAGATACGCAGTATTTT.

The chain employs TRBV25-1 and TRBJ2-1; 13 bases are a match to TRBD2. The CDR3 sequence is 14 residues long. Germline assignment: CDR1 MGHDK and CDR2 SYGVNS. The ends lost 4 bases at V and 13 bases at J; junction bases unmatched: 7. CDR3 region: CASSGTSGRIGQFF. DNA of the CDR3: TGTGCCAGCAGTGGGACTAGCGGGAGAATTGGACAGTTCTTC.

CDR3 sequence reads: CASSSRDRAKETQYF. DNA of the CDR3: TGTGCCAGCAGCTCCCGGGACAGGGCGAAAGAGACCCAGTACTTC. The V gene is TRBV5-4, the J gene TRBJ2-5; TRBD1 matches at 9 bases. Germline V gene sequence: CDR1 SGHNT, CDR2 YYREEE (reference sequence). Trimming removed 3 bases from V and 3 bases from J; junction bases left unmatched: 6. This CDR3 is 15 amino acids long.

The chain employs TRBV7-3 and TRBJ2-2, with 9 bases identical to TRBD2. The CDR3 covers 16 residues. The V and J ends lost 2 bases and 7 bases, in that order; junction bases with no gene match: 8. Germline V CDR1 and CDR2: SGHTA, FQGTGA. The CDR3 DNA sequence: TGTGCCAGCAGCTTAGGTAGCGGGGGAGCTGACGGGGAGCTGTTTTTT. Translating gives CASSLGSGGADGELFF.

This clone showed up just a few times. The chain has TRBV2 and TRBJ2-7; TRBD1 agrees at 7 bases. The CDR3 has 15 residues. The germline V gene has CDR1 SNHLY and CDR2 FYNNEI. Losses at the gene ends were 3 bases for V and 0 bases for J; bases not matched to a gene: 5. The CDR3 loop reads CASSEGTAPSYEQYF. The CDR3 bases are TGTGCCAGCAGTGAGGGGACAGCTCCCTCCTACGAGCAGTACTTC. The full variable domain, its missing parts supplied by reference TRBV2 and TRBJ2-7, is EPEVTQTPSHQVTQMGQEVILRCVPISNHLYFYWYRQILGQKVEFLVSFYNNEISEKSEIFDDQFSVERPDGSNFTLKIRSTKLEDSAMYFCASSEGTAPSYEQYFGPGTRLTVT.